This TCR beta chain was sequenced in a study of CD8+CD57+ T cells in acquired aplastic anemia. For the study at large: Isolated CD4+ and CD8+ cells, once sorted, yielded DNA averaging roughly 3 ug.

Genomic DNA was employed as the template in profiling TCR beta VDJ and CDR3. In TCRdb, the reads were re-called with MiXCR into one record per CDR3 protein. This table has 250,000 to 350,000 distinct CDR3 sequences, around three fifths appearing once. Germline V gene lookup returns CDR1 MNHEY and CDR2 SVGEGT. Trimming pared 2 bases from V and 4 bases from J, leaving 15 bases between. This CDR3 has 16 amino acids. Findings of the study overall: Overlapping CD8+ CDR3 repertoires of patients and controls contained roughly 29 shared sequences.

Sequencing was done on patients that had shown CD8+CD57+ cell expansion by flow cytometry. The enrolled patients all had severe acquired aplastic anemia. This clonotype has at least ten counts. The antigen remains undetermined. The V gene is TRBV6-2 or TRBV6-3, the J gene TRBJ1-5; D perhaps matches TRBD1 (5 bases). Input material: sorted CD4+, CD8+, or CD8+CD57+ T cells (not recorded which) from PBMCs. The TCR sequence derives from a human donor with aplastic anemia. The CDR3 sequence is CASSYRQQAGNQPQHF. CDR3 nucleotides: TGTGCCAGCAGTTACAGGCAACAGGCCGGTAATCAGCCCCAGCATTTT.